These 18 T cell receptor beta chains came from one sample sequenced in a study of blood T cell repertoires in COVID-19. The data were produced by immunoSEQ multiplex PCR, yet TCRdb's version contains in-frame clones alone and is incomplete. The sample includes some 200,000 clones, around 80% of them seen just once. The sequenced sample was peripheral blood. The receptors come from a woman of 80 years or more with COVID-19, enrolled during active disease.

V usage is TRBV3-1 (or the pseudogene TRBV3-2) and J usage is TRBJ2-1; D call uncertain. The ends were cut back, 2 bases at V and 4 bases at J, with 3 bases in the middle. Germline loops: CDR1 LGHDT, CDR2 YNNKEL (reference sequence). The CDR3 is 12 amino acids. CDR3 DNA: TGTGCCAGCAGCCAATTATACAATGAGCAGTTCTTC. The encoded protein is CASSQLYNEQFF.

V usage is TRBV5-5 and J usage is TRBJ2-1; no reliable D call. This CDR3 has 13 amino acids. CDR1 and CDR2 (germline): SGHKS, YYEKEE (reference sequence). V lost 0 bases and J 9 bases, leaving 10 bases between the germline ends. The CDR3 DNA sequence: TGTGCCAGCAGCTTGGCCCGCCCGGGTGAGCAGTTCTTC. This translates into CASSLARPGEQFF.

This chain connects TRBV7-9 to TRBJ2-5; a possible D gene is TRBD2 (5 bases). The CDR3 has 15 amino acids. Germline V gives CDR1 SEHNR, CDR2 FQNEAQ (reference sequence). Trimming stripped 2 bases from V and 5 bases from J, with 15 bases between. CDR3 sequence (DNA): TGTGCCAGCAGCTTAAGCGGCAGTCCGTGGGAGACCCAGTACTTC. It codes for CASSLSGSPWETQYF.

The chain combines TRBV11-1 with TRBJ2-7; TRBD2 matches at 11 bases. Germline CDR1 SGHAT, CDR2 FQDESV (reference sequence). This CDR3 region has 15 residues. V lost 6 bases to trimming and J lost 2 bases; unmatched junction nucleotides: 6. The DNA for the CDR3 is TGTGCCAGCAGGCGAACTAGCGGGGGCCCCTACGAGCAGTACTTC. Translated: CASRRTSGGPYEQYF.

This chain joins TRBV10-3 and TRBJ2-7; possibly TRBD1 for D (6 bases). The CDR3 consists of 14 residues. CDR1 and CDR2 (germline): ENHRY, SYGVKD. Trimming left V 4 bases short and J 5 bases short, with 15 bases between. CDR3 sequence: CAISGGDKLNEQYF. Written as DNA, the CDR3 is TGTGCCATCAGTGGAGGGGACAAACTCAACGAGCAGTACTTC.

Notes on this clone: The same CDR3 can be traced to other DNA sequences in this sample. This rearrangement joins TRBV5-1 to TRBJ1-3; the match to TRBD1 covers 8 bases. V shed 4 bases, J shed 6 bases, and the junction held 6 bases outside the gene matches. Germline CDR1 is SGHRS and CDR2 is YFSETQ. The CDR3 loop spans 14 amino acids. CDR3 nucleotide sequence: TGCGCCAGCAGCCCTGGACAGGGCACAAACACCATATATTTT. It specifies CASSPGQGTNTIYF.

The chain combines TRBV19 with TRBJ2-7; 10 nucleotides match TRBD1. Germline-derived CDR1 and CDR2 are LNHDA and SQIVND (reference sequence). Losses at the gene ends were 5 bases for V and 1 base for J; bases not matched to a gene: 5. This CDR3 is 15 amino acids long. The CDR3, as DNA: TGTGCCAGTAGTCCCGGACAGGGGGGATCCTACGAGCAGTACTTC. Amino acids: CASSPGQGGSYEQYF.

The chain recombines TRBV15 with TRBJ1-1, with a tentative D call TRBD1 (5 bases). Trimming pared 5 bases from V and 0 bases from J, leaving 10 bases between. Germline V CDR1 and CDR2: LNHNV, YYDKDF (reference sequence). This CDR3 region has 14 residues. The CDR3 DNA follows: TGTGCCACCAGCTTCAGGACATTGAACACTGAAGCTTTCTTT. Translation: CATSFRTLNTEAFF.

This clone has just one count. This chain uses TRBV6-9 with TRBJ1-4; no definite D call. Deletions cut 2 bases from V and 7 bases from J, with 14 bases between. The CDR3 totals 15 residues. The germline gives CDR1 MNHGY, CDR2 SVAAGI. The CDR3 DNA sequence: TGTGCCAGCAGTTATAATTCCCAGGCTGTTGAAAAACTGTTTTTT. It translates to CASSYNSQAVEKLFF.

This sequence joins TRBV6-5 and TRBJ1-1; 11 bases fit TRBD1. CDR1 and CDR2 (germline): MNHEY, SVGAGI. This CDR3 spans 14 amino acids. V was clipped by 7 bases and J by 6 bases; unmatched bases: 7. The CDR3 bases are TGTGCCAGCACCACGGACAGGGGGCAATCTGAAGCTTTCTTT. Translated, it gives CASTTDRGQSEAFF.

The chain uses TRBV29-1 and TRBJ2-3; 9 bases are a match to TRBD2. Germline CDR1 is SQVTM and CDR2 is ANQGSEA. The V gene end was trimmed by 7 bases and the J gene end by 2 bases; junction bases not matched to a gene: 10. The CDR3 contains 15 residues. The CDR3 DNA is TGCAGCGGCGGGGGGGGACGTTTGAACACAGATACGCAGTATTTT. This codes for CSGGGGRLNTDTQYF.

J is TRBJ2-1 and V is TRBV4-1; 10 nucleotides align to TRBD2. Losses at the gene ends were 2 bases for V and 0 bases for J; bases not matched to a gene: 4. Germline V CDR1 and CDR2: MGHRA, YSYEKL. This CDR3 region has 17 residues. In DNA form, the CDR3 reads TGCGCCAGCAGCCAATTACTAGCGGGGAGCTCCTACAATGAGCAGTTCTTC. Translated, it gives CASSQLLAGSSYNEQFF.

The V and J genes are TRBV20-1 and TRBJ2-7, with TRBD2 matching over 9 bases. The CDR3 is 11 amino acids. V lost 6 bases and J lost 9; bases outside the gene matches: 6. Germline CDR1 is DFQATT and CDR2 is SNEGSKA (reference sequence). The CDR3 sequence is CSALTSGGQYF. DNA for the CDR3: TGCAGTGCCCTGACTAGCGGAGGGCAGTACTTC.

This chain joins TRBV7-3 and TRBJ2-1, with D maybe TRBD2 (5 bases). The CDR3 extends over 13 amino acids. Trimming left V 4 bases short and J 9 bases short, with 13 bases between. From germline, CDR1 is SGHTA and CDR2 FQGTGA. The CDR3 spells CASSSSTRTEQFF. Written as DNA, the CDR3 is TGTGCCAGCAGCTCATCAACTAGGACTGAGCAGTTCTTC.

The chain uses TRBV5-1 and TRBJ2-2; D perhaps matches TRBD1 (6 bases). The V end lost 7 bases, the J end lost 3 bases, and 16 bases lay between the germline ends. Germline V gene data show CDR1 as SGHRS and CDR2 as YFSETQ. This CDR3 is built from 15 residues. Here the CDR3 reads CASGAQGLDTGELFF. CDR3 DNA: TGCGCCAGCGGGGCACAGGGTTTGGACACCGGGGAGCTGTTTTTT.

This chain joins TRBV2 and TRBJ1-2, with TRBD1 matching over 8 bases. Germline CDR1 SNHLY, CDR2 FYNNEI. J lost 8 bases, V lost 6 bases, and 11 bases had no gene match. The length of the CDR3 is 14 residues. CDR3 nucleotides: TGTGCCAGCAGCTATCTACAGGGGGATAGCGGCTACACCTTC. This translates into CASSYLQGDSGYTF.

This clone was seen more than once but under ten times. The chain employs TRBV6-5 and TRBJ1-1; D uncertain. This CDR3 is built from 13 residues. The germline V gene has CDR1 MNHEY and CDR2 SVGAGI. Trimming removed 8 bases from V and 4 bases from J, with 14 bases in between. The CDR3 DNA sequence: TGTGCCAGCTCCGAATCGGGGAGCACTGAAGCTTTCTTT. Its translation is CASSESGSTEAFF.

The J gene is TRBJ2-1, the V gene TRBV7-9; TRBD2 agrees at 13 bases. Germline values: CDR1 SEHNR, CDR2 FQNEAQ (reference sequence). The V gene end was trimmed by 7 bases and the J gene end by 9 bases; junction bases not matched to a gene: 9. The CDR3 has 15 amino acids. CDR3 residues: CASTKTSGGASEQFF. In nucleotides, the CDR3 is TGTGCCAGCACCAAAACTAGCGGGGGGGCAAGTGAGCAGTTCTTC.